This is a list of T cell receptor beta chains from one sample in a study of blood T cell repertoires in COVID-19. The assay was immunoSEQ multiplex PCR, and TCRdb's table has in-frame clones only and misses some. The sample yields 150,000 to 200,000 clones, more than 75% seen once. The sequencing input was peripheral blood. The receptor source for this set is a human donor in a cohort sampled during active COVID-19. Each CDR3 is given with its conserved first and last residue. Fields, in order: CDR3 DNA, CDR3 protein, clone size, J gene, D gene, V gene. The D gene is left open where the match is weak. Rows may omit the clone size; those that give it use once, few, many or a size class.

cdr3_nt: TGTGCCAGCTCACCATCGGCGGGGAATGAGCAGTTCTTC; cdr3_aa: CASSPSAGNEQFF; clone_size: -; j_call: TRBJ2-1; d_call: -; v_call: TRBV18
cdr3_nt: TGTGCCAGCAGCGTAGATCGAGGGACTGAAGCTTTCTTT; cdr3_aa: CASSVDRGTEAFF; clone_size: -; j_call: TRBJ1-1; d_call: -; v_call: TRBV9
cdr3_nt: TGCGCCAGCAGCCAAGATCTCTTACAGAAAAATCAGCCCCAGCATTTT; cdr3_aa: CASSQDLLQKNQPQHF; clone_size: -; j_call: TRBJ1-5; d_call: -; v_call: TRBV4-1
cdr3_nt: TGTGCCAGCAGCTCCCGGGGGGGTATCTTCACCCCCTATGGCTACACCTTC; cdr3_aa: CASSSRGGIFTPYGYTF; clone_size: -; j_call: TRBJ1-2; d_call: -; v_call: TRBV7-2
cdr3_nt: TGTGCCAGCAGCTTAGCGATAGGACTAGCGGCTAGCACAGATACGCAGTATTTT; cdr3_aa: CASSLAIGLAASTDTQYF; clone_size: -; j_call: TRBJ2-3; d_call: TRBD2; v_call: TRBV11-1
cdr3_nt: TGTGCCAGCAGCCCGGGACTAGCTAGCAACGAGCAGTACTTC; cdr3_aa: CASSPGLASNEQYF; clone_size: -; j_call: TRBJ2-7; d_call: TRBD2; v_call: TRBV7-2
cdr3_nt: TGTGCCACTAGTAGGGGGCCAAATAGCAATCAGCCCCAGCATTTT; cdr3_aa: CATSRGPNSNQPQHF; clone_size: -; j_call: TRBJ1-5; d_call: TRBD1; v_call: TRBV15
cdr3_nt: TGTGCCAGCAGTTACTCGTCCGGAGCGGTGAACACTGAAGCTTTCTTT; cdr3_aa: CASSYSSGAVNTEAFF; clone_size: few; j_call: TRBJ1-1; d_call: -; v_call: TRBV6-2/TRBV6-3
cdr3_nt: TGCGCCAGCAGCAGTCGGCGGGGAGGTACGCAGTATTTT; cdr3_aa: CASSSRRGGTQYF; clone_size: -; j_call: TRBJ2-3; d_call: -; v_call: TRBV5-1
cdr3_nt: TGTGCCAGCAGTCTAAGACTAGCGGGATGGGATTACAATGAGCAGTTCTTC; cdr3_aa: CASSLRLAGWDYNEQFF; clone_size: -; j_call: TRBJ2-1; d_call: TRBD2; v_call: TRBV7-2
cdr3_nt: TGTGCCAGCAGGCAGCCCCAGGGGAACTATGGCTACACCTTC; cdr3_aa: CASRQPQGNYGYTF; clone_size: -; j_call: TRBJ1-2; d_call: -; v_call: TRBV6-5
cdr3_nt: TGTGCCAGCTCACCACTAGCGATGAACACTGAAGCTTTCTTT; cdr3_aa: CASSPLAMNTEAFF; clone_size: -; j_call: TRBJ1-1; d_call: -; v_call: TRBV18
cdr3_nt: TGTGCCAGCAGCTTAGGGCAGGGGCTTAACTATGGCTACACCTTC; cdr3_aa: CASSLGQGLNYGYTF; clone_size: -; j_call: TRBJ1-2; d_call: -; v_call: TRBV5-8
cdr3_nt: TGTGCCAGCAGCCCCAGGGTCGGGGACAGGAGAAGCTCCTACAATGAGCAGTTCTTC; cdr3_aa: CASSPRVGDRRSSYNEQFF; clone_size: -; j_call: TRBJ2-1; d_call: TRBD1; v_call: TRBV7-9
cdr3_nt: TGTGCCAGTAGTATAGAGAGGACAGGGCGAGCTTTCTTT; cdr3_aa: CASSIERTGRAFF; clone_size: -; j_call: TRBJ1-1; d_call: TRBD1; v_call: TRBV19
cdr3_nt: TGTGCCAGCAGCGTAGGAGGGGACAGGTTTTTTGAAGCTTTCTTT; cdr3_aa: CASSVGGDRFFEAFF; clone_size: -; j_call: TRBJ1-1; d_call: TRBD1; v_call: TRBV9
cdr3_nt: TGCGCCAGCAGCCGACTTAGCGGGGGGCCCACAGATACGCAGTATTTT; cdr3_aa: CASSRLSGGPTDTQYF; clone_size: -; j_call: TRBJ2-3; d_call: TRBD2; v_call: TRBV4-3
cdr3_nt: TGTGCCAGCAGTGGGGGGGAGAAGGGTGGCTACACCTTC; cdr3_aa: CASSGGEKGGYTF; clone_size: few; j_call: TRBJ1-2; d_call: -; v_call: TRBV12-3/TRBV12-4
cdr3_nt: TGCGCCAGCAGTACCACCGGGACAGGGGGAAGGAATGAGCAGTTCTTC; cdr3_aa: CASSTTGTGGRNEQFF; clone_size: -; j_call: TRBJ2-1; d_call: TRBD1; v_call: TRBV5-1
cdr3_nt: TGTGCCAGCAGCCCCTCCCCGGGACTAGCGGAAGAGACCCAGTACTTC; cdr3_aa: CASSPSPGLAEETQYF; clone_size: -; j_call: TRBJ2-5; d_call: TRBD2; v_call: TRBV5-4
cdr3_nt: TGTGCCAGCAGCCCGTCGTCGGGGGGGTACACCGGGGAGCTGTTTTTT; cdr3_aa: CASSPSSGGYTGELFF; clone_size: -; j_call: TRBJ2-2; d_call: TRBD2; v_call: TRBV6-4
cdr3_nt: TGTGCCAGCAGCCAGGGGACTAGCGGGAGAGGTTCCTACAATGAGCAGTTCTTC; cdr3_aa: CASSQGTSGRGSYNEQFF; clone_size: -; j_call: TRBJ2-1; d_call: TRBD2; v_call: TRBV6-2/TRBV6-3
cdr3_nt: TGTGCCAGTAGAAGACTAGCGGGGGGGTTAAATGAGCAGTTCTTC; cdr3_aa: CASRRLAGGLNEQFF; clone_size: -; j_call: TRBJ2-1; d_call: TRBD2; v_call: TRBV19
cdr3_nt: TGCAGCGCTCGACAGGGGCAGAGCTCCTACAATGAGCAGTTCTTC; cdr3_aa: CSARQGQSSYNEQFF; clone_size: -; j_call: TRBJ2-1; d_call: TRBD1; v_call: TRBV29-1
cdr3_nt: TGTGCCAGCAGTCCCTGGTATGGGACTAGCGGGAGGAACACCGGGGAGCTGTTTTTT; cdr3_aa: CASSPWYGTSGRNTGELFF; clone_size: -; j_call: TRBJ2-2; d_call: TRBD2; v_call: TRBV28
cdr3_nt: TGTGCCAGCAGCTTGCTAAGCAGCGGGACAGATACGCAGTATTTT; cdr3_aa: CASSLLSSGTDTQYF; clone_size: -; j_call: TRBJ2-3; d_call: -; v_call: TRBV5-5
cdr3_nt: TGTGCCAGCAGCACCGGGACAGCCTACAATGAGCAGTTCTTC; cdr3_aa: CASSTGTAYNEQFF; clone_size: -; j_call: TRBJ2-1; d_call: TRBD1; v_call: TRBV9
cdr3_nt: TGTGCCAGCAGTACCGGGACTAGCGGGAGGGTTGCGGGCGAGCAGTTCTTC; cdr3_aa: CASSTGTSGRVAGEQFF; clone_size: -; j_call: TRBJ2-1; d_call: TRBD2; v_call: TRBV6-2/TRBV6-3
cdr3_nt: TGTGCCAGCTCACCCGAGCTGAACACTGAAGCTTTCTTT; cdr3_aa: CASSPELNTEAFF; clone_size: -; j_call: TRBJ1-1; d_call: -; v_call: TRBV18
cdr3_nt: TGCAGCGTTGAAGATACGGGGTTTGAAGCTTTCTTT; cdr3_aa: CSVEDTGFEAFF; clone_size: -; j_call: TRBJ1-1; d_call: -; v_call: TRBV29-1
cdr3_nt: TGTGCCAGTAGTAGGGACACCGGCGGGGATACGCAGTATTTT; cdr3_aa: CASSRDTGGDTQYF; clone_size: -; j_call: TRBJ2-3; d_call: -; v_call: TRBV19
cdr3_nt: TGTGCCAGCAGTCCAAGGAGGGACAGAGATCAGCCCCAGCATTTT; cdr3_aa: CASSPRRDRDQPQHF; clone_size: -; j_call: TRBJ1-5; d_call: TRBD1; v_call: TRBV6-5
cdr3_nt: TGCGCCAGCAGCTGGGCAGACGTGAGCACAGATACGCAGTATTTT; cdr3_aa: CASSWADVSTDTQYF; clone_size: -; j_call: TRBJ2-3; d_call: -; v_call: TRBV5-1
cdr3_nt: TGTGCCAGCAGTCACCGGGACAGGGGATACGAGCAGTACTTC; cdr3_aa: CASSHRDRGYEQYF; clone_size: -; j_call: TRBJ2-7; d_call: TRBD1; v_call: TRBV6-5
cdr3_nt: TGTGCCAGCAGTCCCGCGACAGGGCCCCAAGAGACCCAGTACTTC; cdr3_aa: CASSPATGPQETQYF; clone_size: -; j_call: TRBJ2-5; d_call: TRBD1; v_call: TRBV6-2/TRBV6-3
cdr3_nt: TGTGCCAGCACCATCCCGATCCGGGGGGGGGACTACAATGAGCAGTTCTTC; cdr3_aa: CASTIPIRGGDYNEQFF; clone_size: -; j_call: TRBJ2-1; d_call: TRBD2; v_call: TRBV11-3
cdr3_nt: TGTGCCACCAGCAGAGAAGACAGGGTCTACAATGAGCAGTTCTTC; cdr3_aa: CATSREDRVYNEQFF; clone_size: -; j_call: TRBJ2-1; d_call: TRBD1; v_call: TRBV15
cdr3_nt: TGTGCCAGCAGCTTCCGGCCACTAGTAGCCAAAAACATTCAGTACTTC; cdr3_aa: CASSFRPLVAKNIQYF; clone_size: -; j_call: TRBJ2-4; d_call: -; v_call: TRBV6-2/TRBV6-3
cdr3_nt: TGTGCCAGCAGCTGGGGGGGACCCCAAGAGACCCAGTACTTC; cdr3_aa: CASSWGGPQETQYF; clone_size: once; j_call: TRBJ2-5; d_call: TRBD2; v_call: TRBV7-9
cdr3_nt: TGTGCCGGGGGGAGGGCGCATGTAGATACGCAGTATTTT; cdr3_aa: CAGGRAHVDTQYF; clone_size: -; j_call: TRBJ2-3; d_call: TRBD2; v_call: TRBV28